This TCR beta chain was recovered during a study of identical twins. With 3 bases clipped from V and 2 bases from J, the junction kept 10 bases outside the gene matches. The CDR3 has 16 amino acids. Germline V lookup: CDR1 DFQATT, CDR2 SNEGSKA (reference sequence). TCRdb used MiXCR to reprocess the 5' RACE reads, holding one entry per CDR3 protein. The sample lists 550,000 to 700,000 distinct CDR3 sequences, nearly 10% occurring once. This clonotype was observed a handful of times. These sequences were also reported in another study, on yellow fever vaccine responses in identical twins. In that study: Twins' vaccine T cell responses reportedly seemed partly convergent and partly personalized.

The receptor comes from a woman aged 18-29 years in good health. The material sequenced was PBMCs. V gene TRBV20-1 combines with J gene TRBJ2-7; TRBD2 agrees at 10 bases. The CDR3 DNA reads TGCAGTGCTAGTTTGTTAGCGGGAGGACGAACCTACGAGCAGTACTTC. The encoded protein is CSASLLAGGRTYEQYF.